This T cell receptor (beta chain) was identified during a study of T-cell memory formation after mild COVID-19. About the study: TCR clusters showed largely donor specificity. Findings and limits, study-wide: Several responding clones turned up in pre-infection memory, indicating that cross-reactive memory may have taken part.

This clonotype was seen more than once but under ten times. The antigen is not known. One entry per CDR3 protein results from TCRdb running MiXCR on the 5' RACE reads. Of hundreds of thousands of distinct CDR3 sequences in the sample, around a sixth are singletons; the top ten hold approximately 8.1%. Germline CDR1 SGHRS, CDR2 YFSETQ. The CDR3 contains 16 residues. Trimming removed 0 bases from V and 3 bases from J, with 15 bases in between. The sample comprised PBMCs or a T cell subset sorted from them (not recorded which). The V call is TRBV5-1, the J call TRBJ1-2, with D perhaps TRBD1 (6 bases). The receptor's source is an adult woman who had mild COVID-19 (a few samples of this study predate the infection). Cell type and time point are not known. CDR3 nucleotide sequence: TGCGCCAGCAGCTTGGTTGGTACAGGGTCGGACTATGGCTACACCTTC. It translates to CASSLVGTGSDYGYTF.